A few counts support the clone carrying this TCR beta chain. The record originates from a study of CD8+ T cells in alopecia areata. TCR sequencing used cDNA made by reverse transcription of extracted RNA. Profiling relied on immunoSEQ multiplex PCR, and the TCRdb table lists in-frame clones only, not all of them. The sample has some 150,000 clones; approximately 65% are singletons. The CDR3 extends over 15 amino acids. Trimming took 3 bases from V and 1 from J, leaving 9 bases between them. Germline assignment: CDR1 ENHRY and CDR2 SYGVKD. Sorting from PBMCs produced CD4+ and CD8+ T cells. Sequencing input: CD8+ T cells sorted from blood. The receptor was isolated from a human donor in good health. This rearrangement joins TRBV10-3 to TRBJ2-2; no clear D. CDR3 DNA sequence: TGTGCCATCAGTGACCCCCCAGAGAACACCGGGGAGCTGTTTTTT. Translation gives CAISDPPENTGELFF.